Reported below is one T cell receptor beta chain. Its antigen remains unidentified. CDR1 LNHDA and CDR2 SQIVND come from the germline V gene (reference sequence). Trimming removed 6 bases at V and 5 bases at J, with 16 bases between. The CDR3 is made up of 14 amino acids. The sample comes from a study of CD8+CD57+ T cells in acquired aplastic anemia. Findings of the study overall: Between patients and controls, about 30 CD8+ CDR3 sequences were found in common.

Patients picked for sequencing had shown CD8+CD57+ cell expansion detected by flow cytometry. Untreated patients provided the blood samples, with no therapy given before sampling. Genomic DNA, the template, was used for profiling of the TCR beta VDJ and CDR3. TCRdb passed the reads through MiXCR, listing each CDR3 protein once. Of 250,000 to 300,000 distinct CDR3 sequences in the sample, around three fifths were seen once. This clonotype originated in a human donor with aplastic anemia. The J gene is TRBJ1-1, the V gene TRBV19; tentative D call: TRBD1 (5 bases). Source material: sorted CD4+, CD8+, or CD8+CD57+ T cells (not recorded which) from PBMCs. The CDR3 region has the DNA TGTGCCAGTAGGAGGGCAGGGTTACGGACTGAAGCTTTCTTT. As protein: CASRRAGLRTEAFF.